This TCR beta chain was obtained from a study of OX40 agonist ivuxolimab in advanced cancers. This clone was recorded a few times. Its antigen is not identified. Findings and caveats of the study: Doses of 0.1 to 3.0 mg/kg were accompanied by clonal expansion of CD4+ and CD8+ blood T cells by week 6. Some patients without response likewise showed low normalized clonal expansion. Mean expanded clone counts were higher in CD8+ than CD4+ T cells.

Any history of autoimmune disease or systemic immunosuppression disqualified patients. Generated by immunoSEQ multiplex PCR, the TCRdb table keeps only in-frame clones and is missing some. The sample records fewer than 70,000 clones, roughly 86% being singletons. The sequencing used CD4+ or CD8+ T cells sorted from blood, collected in a trial of the OX40 agonist ivuxolimab. The source is an adult with an advanced solid tumor such as melanoma, head and neck, liver or kidney cancer.

CDR3 in DNA: TGCGCCAGCAGGTTACAGGGGGGAATTGAAGCTTTCTTT. It translates to CASRLQGGIEAFF. The gene calls are TRBV5-1 and TRBJ1-1; 8 bases are shared with TRBD1. The trim removed 5 bases at V and 7 bases at J, leaving 7 bases unmatched. Germline V gene sequence: CDR1 SGHRS, CDR2 YFSETQ. The CDR3 contains 13 residues.